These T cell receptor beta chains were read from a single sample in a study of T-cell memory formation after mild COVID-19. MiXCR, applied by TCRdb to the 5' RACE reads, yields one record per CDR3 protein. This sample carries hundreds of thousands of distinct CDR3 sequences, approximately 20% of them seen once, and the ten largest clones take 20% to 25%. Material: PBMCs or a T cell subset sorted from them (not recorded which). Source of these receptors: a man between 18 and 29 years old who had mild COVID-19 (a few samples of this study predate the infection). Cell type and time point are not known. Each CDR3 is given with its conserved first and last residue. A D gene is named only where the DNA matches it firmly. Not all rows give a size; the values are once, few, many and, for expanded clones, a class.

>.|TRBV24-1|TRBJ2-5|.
TGTGCCACCCTACCGGCGGTGAAAGAGACCCAGTACTTC
CATLPAVKETQYF
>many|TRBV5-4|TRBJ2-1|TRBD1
TGTGCCAGCAGCTTGGGACAGGGGTCCTACAATGAGCAGTTCTTC
CASSLGQGSYNEQFF
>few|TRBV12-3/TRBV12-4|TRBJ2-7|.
TGTGCCAGCAGTTTCTCGGGTGGGGCCGACGAGCAGTACTTC
CASSFSGGADEQYF
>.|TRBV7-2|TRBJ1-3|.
TGTGCCAGCAGCTTAGTCGGGGGAAGCTCTGGAAACACCATATATTTT
CASSLVGGSSGNTIYF
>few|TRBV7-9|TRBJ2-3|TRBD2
TGTGCCAGCAGGAGCGGGGGAGTCTTTGTCGGCACAGATACGCAGTATTTT
CASRSGGVFVGTDTQYF
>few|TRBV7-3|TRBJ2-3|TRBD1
TGTGCCAGCAGCTTAACGCTGACAGGGGGTTTCCCAGATACGCAGTATTTT
CASSLTLTGGFPDTQYF
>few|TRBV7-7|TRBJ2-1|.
TGTGCCAGCAGCTTACGAGGCGGCAATGAGCAGTTCTTC
CASSLRGGNEQFF
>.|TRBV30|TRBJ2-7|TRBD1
TGTGCCTGCTCCCGGACAGGGGAAAGGAGACGGTCCTACGAGCAGTACTTC
CACSRTGERRRSYEQYF
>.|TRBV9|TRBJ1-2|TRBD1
TGTGCCAGCAGCGTAGACCCGACAGGGGTTGATGGCTACACCTTC
CASSVDPTGVDGYTF
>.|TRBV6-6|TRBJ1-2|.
TGTGCCAGCAGTCATTCAGGCGTAGCTAACTATGGCTACACCTTC
CASSHSGVANYGYTF
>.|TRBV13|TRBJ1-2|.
TGTGCCAGCAGCTCGACAGGATACTATGGCTACACCTTC
CASSSTGYYGYTF
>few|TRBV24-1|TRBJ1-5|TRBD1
TGTGCCACCAGTGATGTAACAGGGGATCAGCCCCAGCATTTT
CATSDVTGDQPQHF
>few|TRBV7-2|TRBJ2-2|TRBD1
TGTGCCAGCAGCTTCTCTGGGACAGCTAACACCGGGGAGCTGTTTTTT
CASSFSGTANTGELFF
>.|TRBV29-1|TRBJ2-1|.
TGCAGCGTTGAAGGACACCCAGGACAGCTTGGGCCTAATGAGCAGTTCTTC
CSVEGHPGQLGPNEQFF
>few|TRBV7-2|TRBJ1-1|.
TGTGCCAGCAGCGTGGACACTGAAGCTTTCTTT
CASSVDTEAFF
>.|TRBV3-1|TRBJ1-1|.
TGTGCCAGCAGCCAAGGGGCCCTGAACACTGAAGCTTTCTTT
CASSQGALNTEAFF
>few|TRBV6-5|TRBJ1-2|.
TGTGCCAGCAGTTACCGAATCGCCCCCCCTGGGTTGACTAACTATGGCTACACCTTC
CASSYRIAPPGLTNYGYTF
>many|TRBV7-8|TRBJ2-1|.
TGTGCCAGCAGCCCCCGAAGGTCAAGCGAGCAGTTCTTC
CASSPRRSSEQFF
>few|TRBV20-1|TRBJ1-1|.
TGCAGTGCTAGAGATGGGGACACATACACTGAAGCTTTCTTT
CSARDGDTYTEAFF
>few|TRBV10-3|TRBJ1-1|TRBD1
TGTGCCATCAGTCCCTCCGGGACAGAGATTTACAACACTGAAGCTTTCTTT
CAISPSGTEIYNTEAFF
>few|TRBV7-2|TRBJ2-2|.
TGTGCCAGCAGCTTTCGGAGGGGGCTCACCGGGGAGCTGTTTTTT
CASSFRRGLTGELFF
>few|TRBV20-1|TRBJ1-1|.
TGCAGTGCTTGCCGGGGGGCTCTCATGAACACTGAAGCTTTCTTT
CSACRGALMNTEAFF
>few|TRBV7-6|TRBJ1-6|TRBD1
TGTGCCAGCAGCGCCACAGGGGGTTTGTATAATTCACCCCTCCACTTT
CASSATGGLYNSPLHF
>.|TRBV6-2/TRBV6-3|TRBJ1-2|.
TGTGCCAGCAGTTACTACGGGGAGCATGGCTACACCTTC
CASSYYGEHGYTF
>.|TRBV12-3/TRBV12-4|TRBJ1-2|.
TGTGCCAGCAGGAGGGATATCGCCTATGGCTACACCTTC
CASRRDIAYGYTF
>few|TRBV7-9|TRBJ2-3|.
TGTGCCAGCAGCTTTTGGGACACAGATACGCAGTATTTT
CASSFWDTDTQYF
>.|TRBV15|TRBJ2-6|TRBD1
TGTGCCACCAGCATTGGACAGGGGGCGGCTGGGGCCAACGTCCTGACTTTC
CATSIGQGAAGANVLTF
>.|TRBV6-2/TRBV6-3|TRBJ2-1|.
TGTGCCAGCAGCGCACAGGGGGGGTCGTACAATGAGCAGTTCTTC
CASSAQGGSYNEQFF
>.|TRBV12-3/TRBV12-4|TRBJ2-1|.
TGTGCCAGCAGCACCACTCGCTCCTACAATGAGCAGTTCTTC
CASSTTRSYNEQFF
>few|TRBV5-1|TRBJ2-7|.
TGCGCCAGCAGCAAGAGGGCGACAACCCAAAAAACTGACGAGCAGTACTTC
CASSKRATTQKTDEQYF
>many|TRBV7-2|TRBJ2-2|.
TGTGCCAGCAGCTTAGATATGGTAGCCGGGGAGCTGTTTTTT
CASSLDMVAGELFF
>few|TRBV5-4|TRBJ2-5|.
TGTGCCAGCAGCTTGGTACAGGGTTCACAAGAGACCCAGTACTTC
CASSLVQGSQETQYF
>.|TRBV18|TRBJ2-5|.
TGTGCCACCATGGGCCTCGGAGAGACCCAGTACTTC
CATMGLGETQYF
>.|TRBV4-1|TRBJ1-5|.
TGCGCCAGCAGGGACCGGGACGTAAGCAATCAGCCCCAGCATTTT
CASRDRDVSNQPQHF
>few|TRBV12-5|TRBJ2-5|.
TGTGCTAGTGGTCTGGGGGAGACCCAGTACTTC
CASGLGETQYF
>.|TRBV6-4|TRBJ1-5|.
TGTGCCAGCAGCGAAAAAGTGGGCGTAGGGGGGGATTGTCAGCCCCAGCATTTT
CASSEKVGVGGDCQPQHF
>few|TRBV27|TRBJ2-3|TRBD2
TGTGCCAGCAATATAGCGGGGGTCACAGATACGCAGTATTTT
CASNIAGVTDTQYF
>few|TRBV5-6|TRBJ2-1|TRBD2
TGTGCCAGCAGCTTGCTCCGGACTAGTGGCCACAATGAGCAGTTCTTC
CASSLLRTSGHNEQFF
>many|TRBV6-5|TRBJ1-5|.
TGTGCCAGCAGCCTACAGGGTCGTAATCAGCCCCAGCATTTT
CASSLQGRNQPQHF
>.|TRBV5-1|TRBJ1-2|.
TGCGCCAGCAGCTTGGAGGACTTGGACTATGGCTACACCTTC
CASSLEDLDYGYTF
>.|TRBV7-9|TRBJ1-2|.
TGTGCCAGCAGCTCTTTACGGTCAGCTAACTATGGCTACACCTTC
CASSSLRSANYGYTF
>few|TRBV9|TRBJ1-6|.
TGTGCCAGCAGCGCAGGGAGCTCCTATAATTCACCCCTCCACTTT
CASSAGSSYNSPLHF
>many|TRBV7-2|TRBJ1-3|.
TGTGCCAGCAGCTTAGTGGATCTCCTGTGGGACACCGATGTTTCAGGAAACACCATATATTTT
CASSLVDLLWDTDVSGNTIYF
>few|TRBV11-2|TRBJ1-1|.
TGTGCCAGCAGCCCGAATCAGGGAAACACTGAAGCTTTCTTT
CASSPNQGNTEAFF
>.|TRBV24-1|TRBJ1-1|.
TGTGCCACCAGTGATTACGGCAGGGTGGGCGCTTTCTTT
CATSDYGRVGAFF
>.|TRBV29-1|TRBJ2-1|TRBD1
TGCAGCGTTCCACAGGGGTCTAGCTCCTACAATGAGCAGTTCTTC
CSVPQGSSSYNEQFF
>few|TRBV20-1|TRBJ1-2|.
TGCAGTGCTAGAGCAAGGTCCGATGTTGGCACCTTC
CSARARSDVGTF
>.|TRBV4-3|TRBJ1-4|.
TGCGCCAGCAGCCAAGATGAGACCGGATCTAATGAAAAACTGTTTTTT
CASSQDETGSNEKLFF
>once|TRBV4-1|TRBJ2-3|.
TGCGCCAGCAGCCAGCCGCACGGGACGCAGTATTTT
CASSQPHGTQYF
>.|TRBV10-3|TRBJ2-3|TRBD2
TGTGCCATATCAAGCCAGTTACTAGCGGGGGGCACAGATACGCAGTATTTT
CAISSQLLAGGTDTQYF
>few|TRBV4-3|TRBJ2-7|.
TGCGCCAGCAGCCAAGACATGATTTCCTACGAGCAGTACTTC
CASSQDMISYEQYF
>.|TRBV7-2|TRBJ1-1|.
TGTGCCAGCAGTTACCGGGATTGGGGTTCTTTGAACACTGAAGCTTTCTTT
CASSYRDWGSLNTEAFF